This T cell receptor beta chain was captured by sequencing in a study of neoadjuvant anti-PD-1 for oral cavity cancer. Most PBMC samples had roughly 0.5 ug input DNA in six replicates. Produced via immunoSEQ multiplex PCR; TCRdb's table is partial and in-frame only. The sample gives about 14,000 clones, about three quarters of which show up once; approximately 2.8% is in the top ten. Overall study findings and caveats: Post-nivolumab, blood T cell clonality was significantly elevated in non-responders.

A remark on this clone: What it recognizes is unknown.

Indicated time point: after neoadjuvant nivolumab, at surgical resection. The CDR3 is made up of 13 amino acids. V shed 3 bases and J 5 bases; nucleotides not matched to a gene: 4. From germline, CDR1 is SGHTA and CDR2 FQGTGA. The sequencing here drew on PBMCs, taken after nivolumab (anti-PD-1) treatment. The TCR originated in a person between 40 and 79 years old with oral cavity squamous cell carcinoma. The rearrangement links TRBV7-3 to TRBJ2-7; 7 nucleotides match TRBD2. CDR3 DNA sequence: TGTGCCAGCAGCTTGACGGGGAGGGACGAGCAGTACTTC. This gives the protein CASSLTGRDEQYF.